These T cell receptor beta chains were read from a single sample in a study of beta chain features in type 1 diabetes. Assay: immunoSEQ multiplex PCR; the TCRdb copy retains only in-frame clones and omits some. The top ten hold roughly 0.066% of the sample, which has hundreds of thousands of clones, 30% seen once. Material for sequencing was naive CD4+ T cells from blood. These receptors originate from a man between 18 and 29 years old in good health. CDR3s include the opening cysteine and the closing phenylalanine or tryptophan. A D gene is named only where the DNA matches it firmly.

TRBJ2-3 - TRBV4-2 CASSQELGTDTQYF
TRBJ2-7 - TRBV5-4 CASSSSQDSLREQYF
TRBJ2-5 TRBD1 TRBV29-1 CSVKQGEETQYF
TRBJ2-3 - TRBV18 CASSPFQGATDTQYF
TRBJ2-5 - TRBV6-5 CASTSSYETQYF
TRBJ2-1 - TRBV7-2 CASSLVAVSYNEQFF
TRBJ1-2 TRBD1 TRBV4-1 CASRLLTGTGYYGYTF
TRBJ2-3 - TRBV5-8 CASSLAMADTQYF
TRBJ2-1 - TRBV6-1 CASSETDGYNEQFF
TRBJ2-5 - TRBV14 CASSQRMWGEGETQYF
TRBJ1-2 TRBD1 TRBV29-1 CSARDSTNYGYTF
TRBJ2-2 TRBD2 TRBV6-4 CASKAGGPNTGELFF
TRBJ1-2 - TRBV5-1 CASSPIVADLRGYTF
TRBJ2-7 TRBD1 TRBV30 CAWSADRGLREQYF
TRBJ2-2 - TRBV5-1 CASSFRDPGAPGELFF
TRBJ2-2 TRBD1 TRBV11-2 CASRRDRESGELFF
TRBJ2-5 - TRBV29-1 CSVERDLQETQYF
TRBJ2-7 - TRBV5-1 CASSLVQVSYEQYF
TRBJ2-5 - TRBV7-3 CASSLVTGLEETQYF
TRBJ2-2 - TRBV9 CASSVWGTGELFF
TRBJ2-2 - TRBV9 CASSGSTYTGELFF